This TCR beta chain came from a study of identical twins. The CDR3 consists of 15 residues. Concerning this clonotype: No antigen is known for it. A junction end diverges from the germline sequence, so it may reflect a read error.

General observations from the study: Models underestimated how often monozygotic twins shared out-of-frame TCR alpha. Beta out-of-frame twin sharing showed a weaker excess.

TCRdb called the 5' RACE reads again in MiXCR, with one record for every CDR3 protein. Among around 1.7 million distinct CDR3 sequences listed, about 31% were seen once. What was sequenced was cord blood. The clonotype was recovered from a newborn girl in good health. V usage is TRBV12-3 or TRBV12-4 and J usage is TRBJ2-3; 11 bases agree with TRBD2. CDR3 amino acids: CASRLAGVWADAQYF. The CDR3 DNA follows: TGTGCCAGCAGACTAGCGGGAGTTTGGGCAGATGCGCAGTATTTT.